This T cell receptor beta chain stems from a study of beta chain features in type 1 diabetes. Whole-study findings and limits: Naive, central memory and Treg TCRB repertoires seemed to resemble each other more closely in patients than they did in healthy donors. Significant though moderate, a shortening of TCRB CDR3s appeared in all four CD4+ subsets of Type 1 diabetes patients.

Per germline, CDR1 LGHNA and CDR2 YNFKEQ. This CDR3 comprises 17 residues. Between the trimmed V and J ends, which lost 3 bases and 5 bases, there was a span of 22 bases. The isolated RNA, all of it, was reverse transcribed, so expressed TCRB transcripts were what got sequenced. Sequencing was performed with immunoSEQ multiplex PCR; in TCRdb, only in-frame clones are kept and a portion is missing. Found here are more than 150,000 clones, 8.5% to 14% of them singletons; the top ten hold approximately 2%. Of note for this clone: Its target is unknown.

The chain employs TRBV4-2 and TRBJ2-5, with a possible D match to TRBD2 (7 bases). The clonotype originates from a young man in good health. The specimen sequenced was central memory CD4+ T cells from blood. CDR3 loop: CASSQGAVGGLGETQYF. The CDR3 DNA reads as TGTGCCAGCAGCCAGGGCGCAGTCGGGGGGCTAGGGGAGACCCAGTACTTC.